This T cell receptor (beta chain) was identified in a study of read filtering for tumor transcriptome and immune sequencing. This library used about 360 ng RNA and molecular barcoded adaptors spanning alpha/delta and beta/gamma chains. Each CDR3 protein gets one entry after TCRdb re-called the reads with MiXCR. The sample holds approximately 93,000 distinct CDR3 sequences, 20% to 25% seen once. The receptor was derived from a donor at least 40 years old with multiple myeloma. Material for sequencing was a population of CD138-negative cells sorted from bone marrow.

CDR3 nucleotides: TGTGCCAGTAGTCCCCGGACAGGGTCGGGCTATGGCTACACCTTC. The encoded protein is CASSPRTGSGYGYTF. The chain employs TRBV19 and TRBJ1-2; TRBD1 aligns across 8 bases. The CDR3 covers 15 residues. V lost 5 bases to trimming and J lost 4 bases; unmatched junction nucleotides: 9. The germline V gene has CDR1 LNHDA and CDR2 SQIVND (reference sequence).